What follows is one T cell receptor beta chain and its context. This clone was counted only a few times. It lacks a known antigen. No much larger clonotype is one base removed from it; base qualities were not supplied. Libraries were made using the immunoSEQ multiplex PCR assay. For the multiplex PCR, a mixture combining 60 forward primers for TCR Vbeta segments and 13 reverse primers for TCR Jbeta segments was used. Amplification of the CDR3 region of rearranged TCR beta genes was performed with a multiplex PCR assay on genomic DNA. Amplified TCR beta libraries were sequenced as 87-base-pair reads on the Illumina HiSeq System. On the study's bioinformatics: In a later analysis, 77 million or so unique TCR beta chains were counted across the roughly 610 repertoires, and around 11 million of these chains were shared by at least two donors. Raw reads were error-corrected and collapsed into unique sequences by a nearest-neighbor algorithm in which closely related sequences were merged to remove PCR and sequencing errors. Alignment of CDR3 sequences to IMGT reference sequences was used to assign V, D and J gene segments. For a sequence to be retained, a match of at least six nucleotides was required to both a V gene segment and a J gene segment. A rearrangement counted as productive if the CDR3 had no stop codons and remained in frame with V and J, and every other rearrangement counted as non-productive. CDR3 was defined according to IMGT convention as the region running from the second conserved V-encoded cysteine to the conserved J-encoded phenylalanine. The earlier analysis of fewer than 750 of the donors excluded sequences that lacked an unambiguous match to a single V gene segment. In an earlier analysis of several hundred of the donors, a V segment was called functional when productive rearrangements were above 56.7%, and segregating when the standard deviation between donors exceeded 5%. A statistical classification framework was built to diagnose cytomegalovirus status from the catalog of TCR beta chain sequences. V and J gene assignment, in a later analysis, came from comparing TCR nucleotide sequences with IMGT/GENE-DB human TR gene sequences. Using the TCRdist pipeline, a later analysis assigned CDR3 sequences along with most-parsimonious VDJ recombination scenarios. A later analysis defined each TCR beta chain by its CDR3 amino acid sequence plus V-gene family, and excluded reads lacking a unique V-gene family. In a later analysis, approximately 590 highly shared, low-generation-probability nucleotide sequences were removed to address suspected cross-contamination and a sequencing artifact. In a later analysis, a clonal expansion index was calculated for each public chain from normalized within-repertoire ranks of inferred template counts. In a later analysis, generation probabilities were computed using a VDJ recombination model fitted to out-of-frame rearrangements, and the results were checked against IGoR. In a later analysis, TCR-TCR, TCR-HLA and TCR-CMV co-occurrence was scored with hypergeometric tests, and a repertoire-size bias correction was applied to TCR pairs. False discovery rates were estimated in a later analysis by permuting HLA or CMV assignments 20 times. A later analysis grouped co-occurring TCRs with DBSCAN, adding TCRdist sequence similarity when clustering within HLA-allele-positive subsets. For co-occurrence clustering, repertoires with fewer than 30,000 or more than 120,000 public chains were excluded, along with five repertoires with anomalous nucleotide sharing. TCRdb limited this immuneACCESS table to in-frame rearrangements with V and J called. A share of clones is missing; checked studies link under half to unresolved V genes, and the rest is unexplained. V, J and clone size are taken as reported in that table, and D and trimming were inferred from the DNA itself. This sample lists some 130,000 clones; 70% to 80% were detected once. In total, the top ten clones hold approximately 2% of the sample.

The data were obtained in a study of cytomegalovirus exposure and HLA in healthy donors (TCRdb year 2017). With regard to the full study: In an earlier analysis of some 610 of the donors, roughly 300 Gb of sequence data and 95 million to 130 million unique TCR beta sequences from 150 million to 200 million T cells were reported. Among 350 to 400 genotyped donors of the cohort, an average of roughly 240,000 unique TCR beta nucleotide sequences were sequenced per donor, 15% to 20% of them non-productive. A later analysis re-examined previously published TCR beta repertoires from 600 to 700 donors and added high-resolution HLA genotyping to investigate patterns of TCR occurrence. All discovery cohort repertoires had been generated on a single sequencing platform. A later genetic analysis used genome-wide SNP genotypes for about 60% of the 666 donors, treating that subset as a discovery cohort. The number of donors typed differed by locus, with roughly 629-640 for A, B, C, DRB1 and DQB1, 522 for DQA1, nearly 610 for DPA1, and approximately 470 for DPB1. In addition to the first cohort of 666 subjects, a separate validation cohort of 120 different subjects was used. Using immunosequencing, the study profiled T cell repertoires from some 670 subjects and related those repertoires to cytomegalovirus serostatus. Among the roughly 430 genotyped donors, 75% to 90% belonged to the genetic ancestry cluster associated with self-reported Caucasian donors. About 300 gigabases of sequencing data and 70 million to 100 million unique TCR sequences made up an early release that covered nearly 650 HLA-typed donors. In the later analysis, no new phenotypic data were used to find candidate immune exposures; instead, reliance was placed on TCR beta sequences and their occurrence across donors. Four or five DR-DQ haplotypes were treated as single units for association and clustering because of strong linkage in the cohort. In an earlier analysis of roughly 600 of the donors, high-throughput TCR beta sequencing was used to judge whether each TCR beta V gene segment behaved as functional or pseudogenic. To predict cytomegalovirus infection status, the study combined high-throughput TCR immunosequencing, statistical association of individual TCRs with disease status, and machine learning. Class I and class II HLA loci were covered by the typing at four-digit resolution. Alongside the repertoire data, information on donor age, sex, ethnicity and CMV serostatus was compiled. The aim of the study was to test whether cataloging public T cell receptors could identify signatures of past pathogen exposure.

The cohort was made up of approximately 670 healthy bone marrow donors. Cohort members were all nominally healthy when sampled, although unrecorded immune exposures were likely present. The donor tested CMV seronegative and was one of the 352 seronegative cohort members. Every donor gave a peripheral blood sample, and the peripheral blood mononuclear cells from that sample were used for TCR beta sequencing. The Qiagen DNeasy Blood Extraction Kit was used to extract genomic DNA from the blood cell samples. Overall study results and their limits: Some IMGT-functional V segments, including TRBV6-2 and TRBV6-3, could not be told apart with the 87-base-pair reads, so those segments were excluded. In a later analysis, HLA-associated TCR beta chains were found to be more clonally expanded and to have lower generation probabilities than equally common non-associated chains. The study gave a list of about 150 TCR beta chains associated with cytomegalovirus. Specific HLA alleles were associated with 16,951 TCR beta sequences at a false discovery rate of 0.05 in a later analysis. A further reported finding was that TCR beta sequences accurately predicted the HLA-A and HLA-B alleles for most subjects in the first cohort. Across donors, most TCR sequences were observed very rarely, whereas some public TCRs were present in many individuals. Correlated functional status among segregating V segments might be attributable to linkage disequilibrium, but an unknown experimental factor could not be ruled out. Strong co-occurrence of HLA alleles, especially DR and DQ, made assigning TCR associations to individual alleles difficult. A later analysis found that most CMV-associated TCR beta chains appeared HLA-restricted, with HLA associations seemingly driven largely by CMV exposure. In a later analysis, several top co-occurrence clusters were reported to appear linked to parvovirus B19, influenza, CMV and Epstein-Barr virus. The earlier analysis of about 600 of the donors excluded roughly 16 rarely observed V segments, including chromosome 9 orphons, because counts were too low. According to a later genetic analysis, donors in an Asian-associated ancestry cluster had fewer N-insertions in productive TCRs than the approximately 650-donor mean. In an earlier analysis of around 500 of the donors, most TCR beta V segments appeared in productive rearrangements about 87% or about 30% of the time, broadly matching IMGT annotations. V-gene and J-gene trimming of TCR beta chains was associated with a missense DCLRE1C variant in a later genetic analysis, and the association was replicated in an independent cohort. The classifier was reported to diagnose cytomegalovirus status with high specificity and sensitivity in both the original cohort and the validation cohort. Three of the identified cytomegalovirus-associated TCR beta chains were confirmed in vitro to be specific for cytomegalovirus antigens. The authors suggested that the approach could potentially be generalized to other disease states and immunological phenotypes. In a later analysis, the rate of TCR association differed among HLA loci, with DRB1 alleles having the most associated TCRs and HLA-C alleles having the fewest. Roughly uniform sequencing depth across donors was assumed in presence/absence analyses, although this assumption may not hold. Only TCR beta chains were sequenced in this cohort, and the absence of alpha or paired-chain data limited detectable features. The sequencing pipeline was judged likely to have produced a cluster of highly shared sequence variants as a technical artifact. HLA typing was unavailable for some donors at each locus, so association tests used only the typed subset. The only immune exposure information available for the cohort was CMV serostatus.

CDR1 and CDR2, per the germline V gene (reference sequence), are MNHNY and SVGAGI. Trimming takes 8 bases from V and 7 bases from J, and the germline ends sit 14 bases apart. Including the terminal cysteine and phenylalanine, the CDR3 comprises 13 residues. Left in the record is the CDR3 DNA by itself, 39 bases read in frame from the first base. Here the chain combines TRBV6-6 and TRBJ1-4; the D gene is perhaps TRBD1, on 6 matching bases. This TCR came from a man aged 18 to 30 in good health and CMV-seronegative. Specimen: PBMCs. The encoded CDR3 is CASFGRGAEKLFF. The DNA sequence is given as TGTGCCAGCTTCGGCAGGGGCGCTGAAAAACTGTTTTTT.